Following are 32 T cell receptor beta chains from one sample sequenced in a study of low-dose radiotherapy and immunotherapy resistance in tumors. Primers targeting TRAV and TRBV primed first-strand cDNA, covering alpha and beta chains. TCRs were amplified for roughly 22 PCR cycles with a constant-region primer and V-primer adapter. Each CDR3 protein gets one entry after TCRdb re-called the reads with MiXCR. This table holds approximately 18,000 distinct CDR3 sequences, around two thirds found once. These receptors were collected from a human donor with advanced metastatic prostate, ovarian, gallbladder or colorectal cancer (not recorded which). This table probably holds off-target reads from a library built for another chain.

J is TRBJ2-7 and V is TRBV29-1; either TRBD1 or TRBD2 may supply D (5 bases each). The germline CDR1 and CDR2 sequences are SQVTM and ANQGSEA. The CDR3 has 13 residues. V lost 1 base and J 7 bases, leaving 14 bases between the germline ends. In DNA form, the CDR3 reads TGCAGCGTTGAAGCGAGGGGAGTGGGGGAGCAGTACTTC. Translated: CSVEARGVGEQYF.

The V and J genes are TRBV29-1 and TRBJ1-3, with D possibly TRBD1 on 6 matching bases. This CDR3 has 13 amino acids. The germline CDR1 and CDR2 sequences are SQVTM and ANQGSEA. V dropped 4 bases and J dropped 0 bases, with 7 bases sitting between them. The CDR3 sequence is CSVGGHSGNTIYF. The DNA for the CDR3 is TGCAGCGTTGGGGGGCACTCTGGAAACACCATATATTTT.

The V and J genes are TRBV4-3 and TRBJ1-5, with 8 bases fitting TRBD1. Germline V gives CDR1 LGHNA, CDR2 YSLEER. The CDR3 length is 15 residues. The ends lost 4 bases at V and 4 bases at J; junction bases unmatched: 6. The DNA of the CDR3 is TGCGCCAGCAGCCTGACAGGGGCGATGAATCAGCCCCAGCATTTT. It specifies CASSLTGAMNQPQHF.

The chain employs TRBV11-2 and TRBJ1-1; no definite D call. V was shortened by 2 bases and J by 6 bases, with 16 bases between the two germline ends. The CDR3 sequence is 15 residues long. Germline CDR1 is SGHAT and CDR2 is FQNNGV. This CDR3 is CASSLMAGRGSEAFF. As DNA, the CDR3 is TGTGCCAGCAGCTTAATGGCAGGACGGGGTTCTGAAGCTTTCTTT.

The rearrangement joins TRBV5-8 to TRBJ2-1; 15 bases map to TRBD2. From germline, CDR1 is SGHTS and CDR2 YDEGEE. With 4 bases clipped from V and 0 bases from J, the junction kept 5 bases outside the gene matches. The CDR3 runs to 18 residues. CDR3 in amino acids: CASSPGLAGGSSYNEQFF. CDR3 DNA sequence: TGTGCCAGCAGCCCGGGACTAGCGGGAGGAAGCTCCTACAATGAGCAGTTCTTC.

This rearrangement joins TRBV29-1 to TRBJ1-1; D is uncertain. CDR1 and CDR2 from the germline V gene are SQVTM and ANQGSEA. V was clipped by 2 bases and J by 0 bases, with 7 bases between them. The CDR3 spans 13 residues. The CDR3 coding sequence is TGCAGCGTTGAAAAGGGAATGAACACTGAAGCTTTCTTT. It translates to CSVEKGMNTEAFF.

V gene TRBV6-5 combines with J gene TRBJ1-2; D is possibly TRBD1 (5 bases). The germline V and J ends were trimmed by 5 bases and 2 bases, with 9 bases remaining between them. Germline-derived CDR1 and CDR2 are MNHEY and SVGAGI. This CDR3 spans 13 amino acids. DNA of the CDR3: TGTGCCAGCAGTCCGGGACCAAACTATGGCTACACCTTC. Amino acid sequence: CASSPGPNYGYTF.

This chain joins TRBV11-2 and TRBJ2-7, with D tentatively TRBD1 (6 bases). Germline V gene lookup returns CDR1 SGHAT and CDR2 FQNNGV. The CDR3 contains 15 residues. Trimming stripped 0 bases from V and 2 bases from J, with 11 bases between. As DNA, the CDR3 is TGTGCCAGCAGCTTAGATCCGGGACATACCTACGAGCAGTACTTC. Translating gives CASSLDPGHTYEQYF.

The chain has TRBV5-1 and TRBJ2-7; D not certain. The CDR3 contains 12 residues. Germline lookup yields CDR1 SGHRS and CDR2 YFSETQ. V gave up 1 base and J gave up 4 bases, with 6 bases separating them. CDR3 DNA sequence: TGCGCCAGCAGCTTGTACGGATACGAGCAGTACTTC. Translated: CASSLYGYEQYF.

The chain employs TRBV7-8 and TRBJ2-2; no definite D call. Looked up from germline, CDR1 is SGHVS and CDR2 is FQNEAQ. V was pared by 1 base and J by 2 bases, with 8 bases between. The CDR3 length is 15 residues. CDR3 in DNA: TGTGCCAGCAGCTTAGTGAAGTCCAACACCGGGGAGCTGTTTTTT. It specifies CASSLVKSNTGELFF.

The chain carries TRBV20-1 and TRBJ2-1; D might be TRBD2 (6 bases). The CDR3 loop spans 11 amino acids. V lost 2 bases and J 12 bases, leaving 11 bases between the germline ends. Germline V gene sequence: CDR1 DFQATT, CDR2 SNEGSKA (reference sequence). CDR3 sequence: CSARTSSVQFF. In nucleotides, the CDR3 is TGCAGTGCTAGAACTAGCTCAGTGCAGTTCTTC.

This clonotype was picked up a small number of times. The chain couples TRBV5-1 to TRBJ2-1; 13 nucleotides match TRBD2. This CDR3 has 17 residues. Germline assignment: CDR1 SGHRS and CDR2 YFSETQ. The J segment lost 6 bases and the V segment lost 0 bases, leaving 6 bases of the junction unmatched. Here the CDR3 reads CASSLAQLAGGPNEQFF. CDR3 bases: TGCGCCAGCAGCTTGGCCCAACTAGCGGGAGGGCCCAATGAGCAGTTCTTC.

The gene calls are TRBV27 and TRBJ1-5; 7 bases are a match to TRBD1. Germline values: CDR1 MNHEY, CDR2 SMNVEV (reference sequence). The V gene end was trimmed by 6 bases and the J gene end by 7 bases; junction bases not matched to a gene: 6. This CDR3 has 13 residues. Written as DNA, the CDR3 is TGTGCCAGCAGGGCTACAGGGGCACAGCCCCAGCATTTT. Protein sequence: CASRATGAQPQHF.

V and J are TRBV5-1 and TRBJ1-2; D ambiguous. The CDR3 length is 14 residues. In germline, CDR1 is SGHRS, CDR2 YFSETQ. V was trimmed by 0 bases and J by 10 bases, leaving 16 bases between them. The DNA of the CDR3 is TGCGCCAGCAGCTTGGATCCAGCCCGGAACGTCTACACCTTC. This codes for CASSLDPARNVYTF. Drawing the rest from reference TRBV5-1 and TRBJ1-2, the complete variable domain is KAGVTQTPRYLIKTRGQQVTLSCSPISGHRSVSWYQQTPGQGLQFLFEYFSETQRNKGNFPGRFSGRQFSNSRSEMNVSTLELGDSALYLCASSLDPARNVYTFGSGTRLTVV.

The chain links TRBV24-1 to TRBJ2-2; 7 bases fit TRBD1. The V gene's germline CDR1 is KGHDR and CDR2 SFDVKD. The trim removed 3 bases at V and 6 bases at J, leaving 6 bases unmatched. The CDR3 is 15 residues long. CDR3: CATSDRQGVPGELFF. The CDR3 DNA reads TGTGCCACCAGTGATCGACAGGGCGTCCCCGGGGAGCTGTTTTTT.

This clonotype was found once. This sequence joins TRBV7-2 and TRBJ2-1; 7 bases line up with TRBD2. The CDR3 loop spans 14 amino acids. The V gene's germline CDR1 is SGHTA and CDR2 FQGNSA. J gave up 4 bases and V 3 bases, and 3 bases lay outside the gene matches. The CDR3 DNA reads as TGTGCCAGCAGCTTCGGGGGAGGGTACAATGAGCAGTTCTTC. As protein: CASSFGGGYNEQFF.

The chain carries TRBV26 and TRBJ1-1. TRBV26 is listed as a pseudogene. CDR3 size: 16 residues. The CDR3: CASSFFAASLNTEAFF. In DNA form, the CDR3 reads TGTGCCAGCAGTTTTTTCGCCGCGTCCTTGAACACTGAAGCTTTCTTT.

The chain carries TRBV5-4 and TRBJ2-3; no clear D gene. CDR1 and CDR2 from the germline V gene are SGHNT and YYREEE (reference sequence). This CDR3 contains 16 residues. V gave up 0 bases and J gave up 0 bases, with 11 bases separating them. As DNA, the CDR3 is TGTGCCAGCAGCTTGGACGCTGCCCCTAGCACAGATACGCAGTATTTT. Translating it yields CASSLDAAPSTDTQYF.

The chain's CDR3 is CSLGQGQETQYF. The CDR3 DNA reads as TGCAGCCTTGGACAGGGCCAAGAGACCCAGTACTTC. This chain links TRBV29-1 with TRBJ2-5; 8 bases agree with TRBD1. This CDR3 is 12 amino acids long. Germline V gene data show CDR1 as SQVTM and CDR2 as ANQGSEA. V was clipped by 8 bases and J by 1 base; unmatched bases: 3.

This chain joins TRBV25-1 and TRBJ1-1; possibly TRBD1 for D (5 bases). Per germline, CDR1 MGHDK and CDR2 SYGVNS. The CDR3 has 14 residues. With 4 bases removed from V and 4 bases from J, the gap between germline ends came to 13 bases. The CDR3 sequence is CASSGDGTPTEAFF. DNA of the CDR3: TGTGCCAGCAGTGGAGACGGGACTCCCACTGAAGCTTTCTTT.

V and J are TRBV28 and TRBJ1-1; 8 bases match TRBD1. Germline CDR1 reads MDHEN; CDR2 reads SYDVKM. V lost 6 bases to trimming and J lost 10 bases; unmatched junction nucleotides: 19. The CDR3 loop spans 16 amino acids. CDR3 nucleotides: TGTGCCAGCAGCACCGGGACAGGAAGATTAGGCGTCGGAGCTTTCTTT. Translating gives CASSTGTGRLGVGAFF.

J is TRBJ2-7 and V is TRBV18; 10 bases line up with TRBD1. V lost 4 bases and J lost 5; bases outside the gene matches: 11. This CDR3 is built from 16 residues. Germline V lookup: CDR1 KGHSH, CDR2 LQKENI. The CDR3 region has the DNA TGTGCCAGCTCACTAAAAGGGACAGGGGCCCCAAACGAGCAGTACTTC. Translated, it gives CASSLKGTGAPNEQYF.

The chain links TRBV4-1 to TRBJ1-3; a possible D gene is TRBD1 (6 bases). The ends were cut back, 2 bases at V and 2 bases at J, with 10 bases in the middle. Germline V gene lookup returns CDR1 MGHRA and CDR2 YSYEKL. The CDR3 loop spans 15 amino acids. CDR3: CASSQPRGTGNTIYF. For the CDR3, the DNA is TGCGCCAGCAGCCAACCCAGGGGTACTGGAAACACCATATATTTT.

This clonotype showed up just a few times. This chain links TRBV6-8 with TRBJ2-1, with D perhaps assigned TRBD1 or TRBD2 (6 bases each). This CDR3 comprises 18 residues. Trimming took off 2 bases at V and 3 bases at J, with 20 bases between the two ends. Germline CDR1 and CDR2: MNHGY and SAAAGT. CDR3 amino acids: CASSYGGLSDSLYNEQFF. DNA for the CDR3: TGTGCCAGCAGTTACGGAGGGTTATCGGACAGTCTCTACAATGAGCAGTTCTTC.

The gene calls are TRBV28 and TRBJ1-6; a weak D match, TRBD1 (5 bases). The V and J ends lost 1 base and 6 bases respectively, with 7 bases between them. This CDR3 is 14 amino acids long. The germline V gene has CDR1 MDHEN and CDR2 SYDVKM. The CDR3 DNA follows: TGTGCCAGCAGTTTATCAGGGTCTAATTCACCCCTCCACTTT. Translated, it gives CASSLSGSNSPLHF.

The chain recombines TRBV7-2 with TRBJ2-1; 11 bases line up with TRBD2. Germline V gives CDR1 SGHTA, CDR2 FQGNSA. The CDR3 is 16 amino acids. Trimming removed 5 bases from V and 4 bases from J; junction bases left unmatched: 7. The CDR3 sequence: CASSAPGLAAYNEQFF. CDR3 nucleotides: TGTGCCAGCAGCGCTCCGGGACTAGCGGCTTACAATGAGCAGTTCTTC.

The V and J genes are TRBV6-2 or TRBV6-3 and TRBJ1-4, with 9 positions matching TRBD1. Germline loops: CDR1 MNHEY, CDR2 SVGEGT. V lost 2 bases and J lost 5; bases outside the gene matches: 6. The CDR3 is made up of 16 amino acids. DNA of the CDR3: TGTGCCAGCAGTTACCGCTCGACAGGGGGGAATGAAAAACTGTTTTTT. Its protein product is CASSYRSTGGNEKLFF.

The chain carries TRBV12-5 and TRBJ2-5, with D unclear. In germline, CDR1 is LGHNT, CDR2 FRNRAP. CDR3 length: 12 residues. V lost 0 bases, J lost 8 bases, and 7 bases lay in between. This CDR3 is CASGLVRGTQYF. The CDR3 DNA reads as TGTGCTAGTGGTTTGGTCAGAGGCACCCAGTACTTC.

Of note for this clonotype: Compared with germline, one end of the junction differs, possibly owing to a read error. This rearrangement joins TRBV2 to TRBJ2-7; TRBD2 is a possible D gene (5 bases). Germline lookup yields CDR1 SNHLY and CDR2 FYNNEI. This CDR3 is built from 15 residues. CDR3 in DNA: TGTGCCAGCAGCGAAGAGGGTCCCTGGCTCACGACGCAGTACTTC. Its translation: CASSEEGPWLTTQYF.

The chain has TRBV19 and TRBJ1-1; TRBD1 might be the D (6 bases). This CDR3 region has 14 residues. Germline CDR1 reads LNHDA; CDR2 reads SQIVND (reference sequence). The ends were cut back, 5 bases at V and 5 bases at J, with 15 bases in the middle. The CDR3 nucleotides are TGTGCCAGTAGTGCCAGGGGCCGCGAGACTGAAGCTTTCTTT. Encoded protein: CASSARGRETEAFF. The full variable domain, in which reference TRBV19 and TRBJ1-1 provide the parts outside the CDR3, is DGGITQSPKYLFRKEGQNVTLSCEQNLNHDAMYWYRQDPGQGLRLIYYSQIVNDFQKGDIAEGYSVSREKKESFPLTVTSAQKNPTAFYLCASSARGRETEAFFGQGTRLTVV.

This chain links TRBV5-1 with TRBJ1-4; 8 bases agree with TRBD1. CDR1 and CDR2 (germline): SGHRS, YFSETQ. The CDR3 extends over 14 amino acids. J was trimmed by 5 bases and V by 0 bases; bases with no gene match: 0. In DNA form, the CDR3 reads TGCGCCAGCAGCTTGGACAGGGGGAATGAAAAACTGTTTTTT. Amino acid sequence: CASSLDRGNEKLFF.

V usage is TRBV4-3 and J usage is TRBJ2-1, with D tentatively TRBD2 (6 bases). The CDR3 runs to 16 residues. Deletions cut 5 bases from V and 3 bases from J, with 17 bases between. The V gene's germline CDR1 is LGHNA and CDR2 YSLEER. Written as DNA, the CDR3 is TGCGCCAGCAGCTTAGCGGCTGTCAGCGGCTACAATGAGCAGTTCTTC. Its protein is CASSLAAVSGYNEQFF.